The rows below give T cell receptor beta chains drawn from one sample of a study of T cells expressing NK-cell markers. TCRdb re-called the 5' RACE reads and catalogs CDR3 proteins one per entry, DNA excluded. Its listing shows over 150,000 distinct CDR3 sequences. Specimen: blood T cells: a sorted CD56 or NKG2C T cell subset, CD4+ or CD8+ T cells, or bulk PBMC T cells (not recorded which). The receptors stem from a woman aged 45-65 years in good health. Each CDR3 is given with its conserved first and last residue. Each record gives: J gene, V gene, CDR3 protein.

>TRBJ1-2|TRBV5-1
CASSLAEGTLGPYGYTF
>TRBJ2-1|TRBV5-1
CASSTKLGNEQFF
>TRBJ2-2|TRBV27
CASSPWGSSTGELFF
>TRBJ2-5|TRBV4-1
CASSQGGTQETQYF
>TRBJ2-1|TRBV20-1
CSASNPGTIYNEQFF
>TRBJ1-1|TRBV5-8
CASSFWGNTEAFF
>TRBJ1-3|TRBV12-3/TRBV12-4
CASSLPGGAAGNTIYF
>TRBJ1-2|TRBV15
CATSLEQNGNGYTF
>TRBJ2-3|TRBV12-3/TRBV12-4
CASRGLEGSTDTQYF
>TRBJ2-1|TRBV12-3/TRBV12-4
CASSPSLLSYNEQFF
>TRBJ2-1|TRBV25-1
CASSESQMALDGNEQFF
>TRBJ2-3|TRBV5-1
CASSFESTDTQYF
>TRBJ2-1|TRBV14
CASSPRVAVKYNEQFF
>TRBJ2-1|TRBV14
CASSSLAGESYNEQFF
>TRBJ2-2|TRBV25-1
CASSVGTGVSGELFF
>TRBJ1-1|TRBV4-1
CASSPQGVEAFF
>TRBJ1-2|TRBV4-1
CASSHSNAGTNYGYTF
>TRBJ1-5|TRBV12-3/TRBV12-4
CASSLVGAGLEPQHF